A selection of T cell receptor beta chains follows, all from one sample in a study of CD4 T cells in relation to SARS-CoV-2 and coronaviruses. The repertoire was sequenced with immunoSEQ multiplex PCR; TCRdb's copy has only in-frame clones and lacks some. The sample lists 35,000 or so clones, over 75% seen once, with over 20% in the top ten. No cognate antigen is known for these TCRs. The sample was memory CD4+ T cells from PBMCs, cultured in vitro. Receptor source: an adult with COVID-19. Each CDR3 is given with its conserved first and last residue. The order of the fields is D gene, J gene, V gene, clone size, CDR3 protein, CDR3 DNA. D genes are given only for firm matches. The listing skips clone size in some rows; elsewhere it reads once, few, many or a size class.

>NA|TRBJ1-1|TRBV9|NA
CASSVDPRTNTEAFF
TGTGCCAGCAGCGTAGATCCCCGGACGAACACTGAAGCTTTCTTT
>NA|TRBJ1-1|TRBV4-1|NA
CASSQTPGRGGFGGTEAFF
TGCGCCAGCAGCCAAACCCCAGGGAGAGGTGGCTTCGGGGGCACTGAAGCTTTCTTT
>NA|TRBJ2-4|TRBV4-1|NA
CASSQVARKPGAKNIQYF
TGCGCCAGCAGCCAAGTTGCTCGTAAACCTGGGGCCAAAAACATTCAGTACTTC
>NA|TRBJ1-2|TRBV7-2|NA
CASSLFPENGYTF
TGTGCCAGCAGCCTATTCCCCGAAAACGGCTACACCTTC
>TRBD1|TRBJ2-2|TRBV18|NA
CASSLGQGHTGELFF
TGTGCCAGCTCACTGGGACAGGGGCACACCGGGGAGCTGTTTTTT
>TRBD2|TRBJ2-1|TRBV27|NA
CASSTLQRGSYNEQFF
TGTGCCAGCAGTACCCTACAGCGGGGATCCTACAATGAGCAGTTCTTC
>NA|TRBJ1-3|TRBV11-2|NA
CASSRGEALSGNTIYF
TGTGCCAGCAGCCGAGGGGAGGCACTCTCTGGAAACACCATATATTTT
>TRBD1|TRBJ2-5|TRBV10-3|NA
CAIRRTQGETQYF
TGTGCCATCAGGAGAACACAGGGGGAGACCCAGTACTTC
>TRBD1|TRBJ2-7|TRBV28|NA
CASTGTGGYEQYF
TGTGCCAGCACCGGGACAGGAGGTTACGAGCAGTACTTC
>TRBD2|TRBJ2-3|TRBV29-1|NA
CSTRTSGSDTQYF
TGCAGCACTCGGACTAGCGGGAGTGATACGCAGTATTTT
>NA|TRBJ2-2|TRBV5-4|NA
CASSLDRYTGELFF
TGTGCCAGCAGCTTGGACCGGTACACCGGGGAGCTGTTTTTT
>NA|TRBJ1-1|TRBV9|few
CASSVAWQDTEAFF
TGTGCCAGCAGCGTAGCGTGGCAAGACACTGAAGCTTTCTTT
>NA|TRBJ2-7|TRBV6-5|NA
CASTSALFTNYEQYF
TGTGCCAGCACCTCGGCTCTATTCACGAACTACGAGCAGTACTTC
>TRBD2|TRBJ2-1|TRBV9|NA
CASSDNSREGLYNEQFF
TGTGCCAGCAGCGATAACTCTCGGGAGGGCCTTTACAATGAGCAGTTCTTC
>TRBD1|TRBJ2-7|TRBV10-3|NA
CAISERPGQGYEQYF
TGTGCCATCAGTGAGAGACCAGGACAGGGATACGAGCAGTACTTC
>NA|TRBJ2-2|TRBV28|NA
CASSPSYPASGTGELFF
TGTGCCAGCAGCCCCTCATACCCGGCCTCGGGCACCGGGGAGCTGTTTTTT
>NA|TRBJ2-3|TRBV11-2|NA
CASSFVRVGDTQYF
TGTGCCAGCAGCTTTGTCAGGGTGGGAGATACGCAGTATTTT
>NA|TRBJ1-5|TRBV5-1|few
CASSLEGVNHQPQHF
TGCGCCAGCAGCTTGGAAGGCGTCAATCATCAGCCCCAGCATTTT
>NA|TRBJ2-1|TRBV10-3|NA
CALWTAGLQFF
TGTGCCCTCTGGACAGCTGGACTCCAGTTCTTC
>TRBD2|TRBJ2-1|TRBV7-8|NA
CASSPRLAEQFF
TGTGCCAGCAGCCCCCGACTAGCGGAGCAGTTCTTC
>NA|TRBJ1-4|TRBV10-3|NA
CAISETGPNEKLFF
TGTGCCATCAGTGAAACAGGCCCGAATGAAAAACTGTTTTTT
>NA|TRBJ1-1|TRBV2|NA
CASGIEGGTEAFF
TGTGCCAGCGGAATTGAGGGGGGCACTGAAGCTTTCTTT
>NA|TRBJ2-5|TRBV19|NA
CASSIDQGTTSQETQYF
TGTGCCAGTAGTATAGATCAGGGGACTACCTCGCAAGAGACCCAGTACTTC
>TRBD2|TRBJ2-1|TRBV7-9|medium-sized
CASSPRPASGPYNEQFF
TGTGCCAGCAGCCCTAGGCCGGCTAGCGGGCCTTACAATGAGCAGTTCTTC
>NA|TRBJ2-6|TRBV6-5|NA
CASSPTGTGANVLTF
TGTGCCAGCAGTCCTACAGGGACTGGGGCCAACGTCCTGACTTTC
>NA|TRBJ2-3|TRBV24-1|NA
CATSSTHADTQYF
TGTGCCACCAGTAGCACTCACGCAGATACGCAGTATTTT
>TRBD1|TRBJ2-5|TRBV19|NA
CASTGTGLLQETQYF
TGTGCCAGCACCGGGACAGGGCTACTCCAAGAGACCCAGTACTTC
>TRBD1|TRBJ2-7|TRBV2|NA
CASRPGTGAYEQYF
TGTGCCAGCAGACCCGGGACAGGGGCCTACGAGCAGTACTTC
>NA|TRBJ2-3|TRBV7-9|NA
CASSLGAGGTDTQYF
TGTGCCAGCAGCTTAGGGGCAGGGGGGACAGATACGCAGTATTTT
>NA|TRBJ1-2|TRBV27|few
CASSLWGAQTYGYTF
TGTGCCAGCAGTTTATGGGGGGCCCAGACTTATGGCTACACCTTC
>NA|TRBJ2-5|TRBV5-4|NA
CASSLGGNQETQYF
TGTGCCAGCAGCTTGGGGGGTAACCAAGAGACCCAGTACTTC
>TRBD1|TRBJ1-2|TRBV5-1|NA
CASSLTGGNYGYTF
TGCGCCAGCAGCTTGACAGGGGGTAACTATGGCTACACCTTC
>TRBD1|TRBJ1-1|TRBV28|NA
CASSGTGRTGAFF
TGTGCCAGCAGCGGGACAGGGAGGACGGGAGCTTTCTTT
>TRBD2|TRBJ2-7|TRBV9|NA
CASSPAGLAATYEQYF
TGTGCCAGCAGCCCGGCGGGACTAGCGGCTACCTACGAGCAGTACTTC
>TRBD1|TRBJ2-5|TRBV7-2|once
CASSRDSSQETQYF
TGTGCCAGCAGTCGGGACAGCTCCCAAGAGACCCAGTACTTC
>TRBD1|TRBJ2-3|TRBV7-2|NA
CASSFDRGYTDTQYF
TGTGCCAGCAGCTTCGACAGGGGTTACACAGATACGCAGTATTTT
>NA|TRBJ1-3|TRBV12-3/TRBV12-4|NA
CASQDNSGNTIYF
TGTGCCAGCCAAGACAACTCTGGAAACACCATATATTTT
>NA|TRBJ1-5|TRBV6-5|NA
CASSYVGGPQHF
TGTGCCAGCAGTTACGTGGGTGGTCCCCAGCATTTT
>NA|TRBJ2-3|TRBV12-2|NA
CASRLGGREITDTQYF
TGTGCAAGTCGCTTAGGTGGCAGGGAAATCACAGATACGCAGTATTTT
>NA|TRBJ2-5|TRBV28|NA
CASSFLSGETQYF
TGTGCCAGCAGTTTTTTGTCCGGAGAGACCCAGTACTTC
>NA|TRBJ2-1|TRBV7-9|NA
CASSPSPLMRRNNEQFF
TGTGCCAGCAGTCCCAGCCCCTTGATGCGACGGAACAATGAGCAGTTCTTC
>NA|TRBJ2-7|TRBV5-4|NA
CASSSGWGEQYF
TGTGCCAGCAGCTCTGGGTGGGGCGAGCAGTACTTC
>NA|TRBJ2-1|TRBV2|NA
CASSTVYNEQFF
TGTGCCAGCAGTACAGTGTACAATGAGCAGTTCTTC
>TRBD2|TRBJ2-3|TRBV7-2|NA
CASSVGTSVHTDTQYF
TGTGCCAGCAGCGTAGGGACTAGCGTACACACAGATACGCAGTATTTT
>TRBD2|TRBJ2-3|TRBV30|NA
CAWSSGSFTDTQYF
TGTGCCTGGTCTAGCGGGAGTTTCACAGATACGCAGTATTTT
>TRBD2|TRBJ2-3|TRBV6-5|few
CASSSILAVNTDTQYF
TGTGCCAGCAGTTCAATACTAGCGGTTAACACAGATACGCAGTATTTT
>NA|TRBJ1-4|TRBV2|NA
CASSEAKGANEKLFF
TGTGCCAGCAGTGAAGCCAAGGGTGCTAATGAAAAACTGTTTTTT
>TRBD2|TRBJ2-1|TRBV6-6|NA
CASSREGSYNEQFF
TGTGCCAGCAGTCGGGAGGGCTCCTACAATGAGCAGTTCTTC
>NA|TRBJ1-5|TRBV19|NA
CASSRDGAYSNQPQHF
TGTGCCAGTAGCCGGGACGGAGCTTATAGCAATCAGCCCCAGCATTTT
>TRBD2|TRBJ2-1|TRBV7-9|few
CASSDGTSDFYEQFF
TGTGCCAGCAGCGACGGGACTAGTGACTTCTATGAGCAGTTCTTC
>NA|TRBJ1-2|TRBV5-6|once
CASSSYYGYTF
TGTGCCAGCAGCTCTTACTATGGCTACACCTTC
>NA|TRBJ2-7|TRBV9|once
CASSVEGTRDYEQYF
TGTGCCAGCAGCGTAGAGGGGACACGCGACTACGAGCAGTACTTC
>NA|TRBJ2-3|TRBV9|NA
CASSVGGITDTQYF
TGTGCCAGCAGCGTAGGCGGGATCACAGATACGCAGTATTTT